This entry lists 12 T cell receptor beta chains sequenced from one sample in a study of Ad26.COV2.S vaccination and SARS-CoV-2 variants. The treatment is: approximately 18 received Ad26.COV2.S at low or high dose, single or two shots; roughly five received placebo; per-sample allocation not given. Sample collection was performed on day 63 after the first vaccine or placebo injection. Sequencing used immunoSEQ multiplex PCR; TCRdb keeps in-frame clones, though not all of them. The repertoire holds 440,000 or so clones, with about nine tenths as singletons. Sample: peripheral blood, taken in a trial of Ad26.COV2.S vaccine versus placebo. The origin of the receptors is a person between 18 and 65 years old who received the Ad26.COV2.S COVID-19 vaccine or a placebo.

The chain couples TRBV28 to TRBJ2-5; tentatively, D is TRBD1 (7 bases). CDR3 size: 18 residues. Per the germline V gene, CDR1 is MDHEN and CDR2 is SYDVKM. Trimming took off 7 bases at V and 2 bases at J, with 26 bases between the two ends. The chain's CDR3 is CASTTPGQGGFGQETQYF. The DNA of the CDR3 is TGTGCCAGCACCACACCAGGGCAGGGGGGTTTCGGACAAGAGACCCAGTACTTC.

The chain recombines TRBV4-2 with TRBJ2-7; the match to TRBD2 covers 13 bases. This CDR3 has 23 amino acids. Germline V CDR1 and CDR2: LGHNA, YNFKEQ. V lost 0 bases and J lost 0; bases outside the gene matches: 20. This CDR3 reads CASSQEGRLAGGGQGLYSYEQYF. The CDR3, as DNA: TGTGCCAGCAGCCAAGAGGGCCGACTAGCGGGAGGTGGACAGGGGCTTTACTCCTACGAGCAGTACTTC.

This rearrangement joins TRBV19 to TRBJ1-5, with D uncertain. The CDR3 loop spans 13 amino acids. V lost 3 bases to trimming and J lost 5 bases, with 8 bases between them. Germline V gene lookup returns CDR1 LNHDA and CDR2 SQIVND (reference sequence). CDR3 DNA sequence: TGTGCCAGTAGTATGCACAGAGATCAGCCCCAGCATTTT. Translated, it gives CASSMHRDQPQHF.

This clone was counted between two and nine times. V usage is TRBV6-2 or TRBV6-3 and J usage is TRBJ2-1, with TRBD2 as a possible D gene (5 bases). Deletions cut 0 bases from V and 9 bases from J, with 18 bases between. The CDR3 consists of 16 residues. CDR1 and CDR2 (germline): MNHEY, SVGEGT. In nucleotides, the CDR3 is TGTGCCAGCAGTTACTCCTCTACGTCTTGGGAGCTTGAGCAGTTCTTC. Protein product: CASSYSSTSWELEQFF.

This clone showed up just once. This sequence joins TRBV15 and TRBJ1-3; unclear D gene. The CDR3 length is 17 residues. V lost 3 bases and J lost 2, with 17 bases in between. Per the germline V gene, CDR1 is LNHNV and CDR2 is YYDKDF (reference sequence). This chain's CDR3 is CATSSGFFGRPGNTIYF. CDR3 in DNA: TGTGCCACCAGCAGCGGTTTCTTCGGGCGCCCTGGAAACACCATATATTTT.

The chain uses TRBV5-5 and TRBJ1-1, with D perhaps TRBD1 (5 bases). Germline CDR1 is SGHKS and CDR2 is YYEKEE (reference sequence). Trimming left V 2 bases short and J 5 bases short, with 10 bases between. CDR3 length: 13 residues. CDR3 bases: TGTGCCAGCAGCTTAGGGGAGGTAACTGAAGCTTTCTTT. Protein product: CASSLGEVTEAFF.

CDR3 DNA sequence: TGTGCCAGCAGCTTAGACCCGGGACTAGCGGGAGCTCATACGCAGTATTTT. Protein: CASSLDPGLAGAHTQYF. This sequence joins TRBV11-2 and TRBJ2-3, with 14 bases aligning to TRBD2. Germline CDR1 is SGHAT and CDR2 is FQNNGV. The CDR3 has 17 residues. J lost 7 bases, V lost 0 bases, and 6 bases had no gene match. The whole variable domain, filled in from reference TRBV11-2 and TRBJ2-3, reads EAGVAQSPRYKIIEKRQSVAFWCNPISGHATLYWYQQILGQGPKLLIQFQNNGVVDDSQLPKDRFSAERLKGVDSTLKIQPAKLEDSAVYLCASSLDPGLAGAHTQYFGPGTRLTVL.

This chain uses TRBV15 with TRBJ2-6; D is unclear. Germline V lookup: CDR1 LNHNV, CDR2 YYDKDF (reference sequence). V was trimmed by 6 bases and J by 0 bases, leaving 3 bases between them. The CDR3 is 13 residues long. CDR3 loop: CATRGSGANVLTF. The CDR3 nucleotides read TGTGCCACCAGGGGCTCTGGGGCCAACGTCCTGACTTTC.

This clone has only one observation. This rearrangement joins TRBV7-9 to TRBJ1-1; D gene unclear. The ends were cut back, 1 base at V and 5 bases at J, with 11 bases in the middle. The V gene's germline CDR1 is SEHNR and CDR2 FQNEAQ (reference sequence). The CDR3 extends over 14 amino acids. DNA of the CDR3: TGTGCCAGCAGCTTAGAGGTGTGGGGAACTGAAGCTTTCTTT. It specifies CASSLEVWGTEAFF.

The chain joins TRBV3-1 (or the pseudogene TRBV3-2) to TRBJ2-1; TRBD1 is a possible D gene (6 bases). The CDR3 length is 15 residues. Trimming pared 3 bases from V and 1 base from J, leaving 10 bases between. CDR1 is LGHDT and CDR2 is YNNKEL in the germline V gene (reference sequence). The CDR3 DNA reads TGTGCCAGCAGCCAGACAGGTAGATCCTACAATGAGCAGTTCTTC. This gives the protein CASSQTGRSYNEQFF.

The rearrangement uses TRBV7-9 and TRBJ1-2; D might be TRBD1 (6 bases). Germline values: CDR1 SEHNR, CDR2 FQNEAQ (reference sequence). V gave up 5 bases and J gave up 0 bases, with 25 bases separating them. The CDR3 contains 19 residues. The CDR3 coding sequence is TGTGCCAGCAGCCCAAAGGTGGGGGACACATCACCAACTAACTATGGCTACACCTTC. As protein: CASSPKVGDTSPTNYGYTF.

The chain employs TRBV7-9 and TRBJ2-7; D is perhaps TRBD1 (6 bases). Germline V CDR1 and CDR2: SEHNR, FQNEAQ (reference sequence). The ends were cut back, 4 bases at V and 2 bases at J, with 15 bases in the middle. CDR3 size: 15 residues. Here the CDR3 DNA reads TGTGCCAGCAGCTGGACGGGACATGTGGCCTACGAGCAGTACTTC. Encoded protein: CASSWTGHVAYEQYF.